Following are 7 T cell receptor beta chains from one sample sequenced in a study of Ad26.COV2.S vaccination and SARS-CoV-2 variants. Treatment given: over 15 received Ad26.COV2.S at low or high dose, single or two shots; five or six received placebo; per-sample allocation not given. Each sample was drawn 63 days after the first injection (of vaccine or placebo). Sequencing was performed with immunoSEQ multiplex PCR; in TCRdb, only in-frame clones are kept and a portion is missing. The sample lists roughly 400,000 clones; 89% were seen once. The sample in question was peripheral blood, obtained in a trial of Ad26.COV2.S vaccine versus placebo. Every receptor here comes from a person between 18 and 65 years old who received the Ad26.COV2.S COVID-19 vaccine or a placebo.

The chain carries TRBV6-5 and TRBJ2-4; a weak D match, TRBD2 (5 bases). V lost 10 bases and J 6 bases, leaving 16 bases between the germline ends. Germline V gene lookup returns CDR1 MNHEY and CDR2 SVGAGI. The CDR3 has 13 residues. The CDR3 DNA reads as TGTGCCACCACCCCGTCTGGGAGAAACATTCAGTACTTC. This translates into CATTPSGRNIQYF.

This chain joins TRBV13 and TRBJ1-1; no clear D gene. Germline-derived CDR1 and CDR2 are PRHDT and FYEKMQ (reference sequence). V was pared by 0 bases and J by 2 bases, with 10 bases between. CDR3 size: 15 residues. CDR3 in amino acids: CASSLGSSRNTEAFF. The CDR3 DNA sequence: TGTGCCAGCAGCTTAGGTAGTTCACGCAACACTGAAGCTTTCTTT.

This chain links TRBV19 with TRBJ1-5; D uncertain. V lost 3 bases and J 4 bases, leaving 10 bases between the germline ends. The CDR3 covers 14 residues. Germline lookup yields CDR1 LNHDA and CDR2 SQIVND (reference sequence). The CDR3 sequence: CASSIFDGNQPQHF. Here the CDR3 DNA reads TGTGCCAGTAGTATCTTCGACGGGAATCAGCCCCAGCATTTT.

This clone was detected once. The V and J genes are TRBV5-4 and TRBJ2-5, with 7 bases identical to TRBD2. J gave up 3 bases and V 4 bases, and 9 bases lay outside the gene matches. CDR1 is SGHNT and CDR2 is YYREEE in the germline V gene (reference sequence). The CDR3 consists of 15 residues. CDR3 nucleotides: TGTGCCAGCAGCCGCTCTAGCGGAAGTGAAGAGACCCAGTACTTC. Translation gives CASSRSSGSEETQYF. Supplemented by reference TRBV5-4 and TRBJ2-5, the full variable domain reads ETGVTQSPTHLIKTRGQQVTLRCSSQSGHNTVSWYQQALGQGPQFIFQYYREEENGRGNFPPRFSGLQFPNYSSELNVNALELDDSALYLCASSRSSGSEETQYFGPGTRLLVL.

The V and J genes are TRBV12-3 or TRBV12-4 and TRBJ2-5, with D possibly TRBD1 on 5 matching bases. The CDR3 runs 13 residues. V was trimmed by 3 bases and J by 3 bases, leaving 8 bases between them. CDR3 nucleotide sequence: TGTGCCAGCAGTTTGACAGTAAAAGAGACCCAGTACTTC. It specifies CASSLTVKETQYF.

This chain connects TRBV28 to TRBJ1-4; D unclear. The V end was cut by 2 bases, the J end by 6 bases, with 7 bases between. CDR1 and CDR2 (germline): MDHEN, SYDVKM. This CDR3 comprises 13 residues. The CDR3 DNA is TGTGCCAGCAGTTTAAGCGGCTATGAAAAACTGTTTTTT. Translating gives CASSLSGYEKLFF.

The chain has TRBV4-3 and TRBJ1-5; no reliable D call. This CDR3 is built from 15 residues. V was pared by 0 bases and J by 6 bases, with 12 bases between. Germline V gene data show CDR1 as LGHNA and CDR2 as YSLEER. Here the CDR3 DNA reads TGCGCCAGCAGCCAAGATCGCGGAGCCGGTCAGCCCCAGCATTTT. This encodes CASSQDRGAGQPQHF.